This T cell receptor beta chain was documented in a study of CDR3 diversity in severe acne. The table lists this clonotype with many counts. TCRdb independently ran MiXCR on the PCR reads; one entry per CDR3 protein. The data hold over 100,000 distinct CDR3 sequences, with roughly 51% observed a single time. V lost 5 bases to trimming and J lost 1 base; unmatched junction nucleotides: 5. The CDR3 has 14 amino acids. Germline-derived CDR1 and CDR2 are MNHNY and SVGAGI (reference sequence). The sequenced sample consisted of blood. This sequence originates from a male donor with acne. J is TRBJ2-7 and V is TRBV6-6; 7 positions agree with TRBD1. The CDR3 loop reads CASSLRDRSYEQYF. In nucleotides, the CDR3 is TGTGCCAGCAGTCTCCGGGACAGATCCTACGAGCAGTACTTC.